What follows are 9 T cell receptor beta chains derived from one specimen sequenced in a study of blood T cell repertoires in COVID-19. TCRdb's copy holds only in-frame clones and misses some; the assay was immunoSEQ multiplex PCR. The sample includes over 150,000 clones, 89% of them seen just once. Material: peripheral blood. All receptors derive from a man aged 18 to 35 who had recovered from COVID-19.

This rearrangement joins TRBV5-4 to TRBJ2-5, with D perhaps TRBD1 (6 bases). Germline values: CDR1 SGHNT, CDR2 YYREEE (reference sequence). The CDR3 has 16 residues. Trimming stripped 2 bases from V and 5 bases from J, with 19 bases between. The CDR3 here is CASSLGGAWDRETQYF. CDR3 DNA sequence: TGTGCCAGCAGCTTAGGGGGTGCCTGGGATAGGGAGACCCAGTACTTC.

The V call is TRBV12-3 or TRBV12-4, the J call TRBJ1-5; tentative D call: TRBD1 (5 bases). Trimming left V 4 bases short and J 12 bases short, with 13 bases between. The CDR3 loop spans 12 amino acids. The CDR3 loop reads CASSSDSKRQHF. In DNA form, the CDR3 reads TGTGCCAGCAGTTCTGACAGCAAGCGCCAGCATTTT.

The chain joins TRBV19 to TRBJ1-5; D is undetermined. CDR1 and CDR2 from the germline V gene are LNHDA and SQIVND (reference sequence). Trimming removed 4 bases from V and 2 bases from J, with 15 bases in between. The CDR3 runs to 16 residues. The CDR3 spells CASSRGMVWGNQPQHF. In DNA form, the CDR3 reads TGTGCCAGTAGTAGAGGTATGGTCTGGGGCAATCAGCCCCAGCATTTT.

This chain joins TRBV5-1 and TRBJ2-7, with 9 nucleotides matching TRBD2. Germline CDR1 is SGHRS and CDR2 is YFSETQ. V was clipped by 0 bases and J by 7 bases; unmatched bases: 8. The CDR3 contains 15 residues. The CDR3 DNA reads TGCGCCAGCAGCTTGGGTAGCGGGAGAGGTCTTGAGCAGTACTTC. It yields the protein CASSLGSGRGLEQYF.

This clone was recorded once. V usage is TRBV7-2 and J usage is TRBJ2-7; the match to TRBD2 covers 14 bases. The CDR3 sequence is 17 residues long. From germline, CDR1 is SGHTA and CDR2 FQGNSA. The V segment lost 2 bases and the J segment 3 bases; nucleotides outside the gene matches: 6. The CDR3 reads CASSLRGTSGGVYEQYF. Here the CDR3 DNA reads TGTGCCAGCAGCTTAAGGGGGACTAGCGGGGGAGTCTACGAGCAGTACTTC. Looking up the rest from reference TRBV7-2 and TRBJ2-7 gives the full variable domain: GAGVSQSPSNKVTEKGKDVELRCDPISGHTALYWYRQSLGQGLEFLIYFQGNSAPDKSGLPSDRFSAERTGGSVSTLTIQRTQQEDSAVYLCASSLRGTSGGVYEQYFGPGTRLTVT.

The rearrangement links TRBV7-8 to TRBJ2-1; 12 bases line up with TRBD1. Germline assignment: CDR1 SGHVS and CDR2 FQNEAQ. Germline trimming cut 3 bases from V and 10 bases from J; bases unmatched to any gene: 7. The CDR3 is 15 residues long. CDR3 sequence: CASSFRGQGAGEQFF. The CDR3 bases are TGTGCCAGCAGCTTTCGGGGACAGGGGGCAGGGGAGCAGTTCTTC.

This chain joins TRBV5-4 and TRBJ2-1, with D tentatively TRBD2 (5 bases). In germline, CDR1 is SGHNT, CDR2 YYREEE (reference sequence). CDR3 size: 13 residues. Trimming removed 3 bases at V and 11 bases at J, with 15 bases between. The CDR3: CASSSAAAVQQFF. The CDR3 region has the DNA TGTGCCAGCAGCTCCGCAGCAGCGGTTCAGCAGTTCTTC.

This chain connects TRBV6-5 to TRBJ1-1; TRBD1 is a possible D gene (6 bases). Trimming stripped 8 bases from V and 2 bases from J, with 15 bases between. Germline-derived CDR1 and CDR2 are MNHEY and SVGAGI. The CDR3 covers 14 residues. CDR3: CASLKGGGNTEAFF. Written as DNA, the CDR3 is TGTGCCAGCTTAAAAGGGGGGGGAAACACTGAAGCTTTCTTT.

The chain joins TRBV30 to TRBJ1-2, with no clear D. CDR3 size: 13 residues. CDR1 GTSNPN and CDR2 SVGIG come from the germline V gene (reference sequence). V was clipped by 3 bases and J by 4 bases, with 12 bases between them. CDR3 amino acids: CAWSTQSGYGYTF. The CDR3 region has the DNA TGTGCCTGGAGCACCCAGTCGGGCTATGGCTACACCTTC.